Presented here are 22 T cell receptor beta chains from one specimen sequenced in a study of cytomegalovirus exposure and HLA in healthy donors. Use of 60 Vbeta and 13 Jbeta primers characterized the PCR. The assay was immunoSEQ multiplex PCR, and TCRdb's table has in-frame clones only and misses some. The sample has about 200,000 clones; roughly 77% are singletons. The sequenced sample consisted of PBMCs. The receptors derive from a male donor in good health and CMV-seropositive.

V is TRBV7-3 and J is TRBJ2-1; TRBD2 might be the D (5 bases). Germline loops: CDR1 SGHTA, CDR2 FQGTGA. This CDR3 contains 13 residues. The ends were cut back, 4 bases at V and 7 bases at J, with 11 bases in the middle. The DNA for the CDR3 is TGTGCCAGCAGCTCGACCCCGGGAAATGAGCAGTTCTTC. Its protein is CASSSTPGNEQFF.

This chain joins TRBV5-1 and TRBJ2-1; 12 nucleotides match TRBD2. The CDR3 has 18 residues. Losses at the gene ends were 3 bases for V and 7 bases for J; bases not matched to a gene: 14. From germline, CDR1 is SGHRS and CDR2 YFSETQ. The DNA for the CDR3 is TGCGCCAGCAGCTACGTGCCCTTGACTAGCGGGAGCGGTAATGAGCAGTTCTTC. It translates to CASSYVPLTSGSGNEQFF.

This clone was seen just once. The chain links TRBV29-1 to TRBJ1-1, with D uncertain. With 7 bases removed from V and 0 bases from J, the gap between germline ends came to 9 bases. The CDR3 spans 12 residues. The V gene's germline CDR1 is SQVTM and CDR2 ANQGSEA. CDR3 amino acids: CSAHSMNTEAFF. Here the CDR3 DNA reads TGCAGCGCTCATTCTATGAACACTGAAGCTTTCTTT.

The chain joins TRBV6-5 to TRBJ1-1; the D is unclear. Germline lookup yields CDR1 MNHEY and CDR2 SVGAGI. The ends were cut back, 4 bases at V and 1 base at J, with 7 bases in the middle. There are 13 residues in the CDR3. The CDR3 DNA follows: TGTGCCAGCAGTTCCCTAAGGAACACTGAAGCTTTCTTT. Protein sequence: CASSSLRNTEAFF.

This clone was seen only once. The V call is TRBV28, the J call TRBJ1-3; D is unresolved. The V gene lost 8 bases and the J gene lost 0 bases, with 8 bases spanning the gap. This CDR3 region has 13 residues. Germline values: CDR1 MDHEN, CDR2 SYDVKM. In nucleotides, the CDR3 is TGTGCCAGCCGACTCTTCTCTGGAAACACCATATATTTT. Protein sequence: CASRLFSGNTIYF.

The chain combines TRBV5-4 with TRBJ1-2; tentatively, D is TRBD1 (6 bases). The CDR3 has 14 amino acids. The germline V gene has CDR1 SGHNT and CDR2 YYREEE (reference sequence). Trimming took 4 bases from V and 2 from J, leaving 12 bases between them. CDR3 coding DNA: TGTGCCAGCAGCCCCAATCAGGGGAACTATGGCTACACCTTC. The encoded protein is CASSPNQGNYGYTF. Complete variable domain (other parts from reference TRBV5-4 and TRBJ1-2): ETGVTQSPTHLIKTRGQQVTLRCSSQSGHNTVSWYQQALGQGPQFIFQYYREEENGRGNFPPRFSGLQFPNYSSELNVNALELDDSALYLCASSPNQGNYGYTFGSGTRLTVV.

Only one count was recorded for this clone. The rearrangement uses TRBV11-2 and TRBJ1-1; the D gene is possibly TRBD1 (6 bases). The ends were cut back, 0 bases at V and 0 bases at J, with 11 bases in the middle. This CDR3 has 16 amino acids. Germline loops: CDR1 SGHAT, CDR2 FQNNGV. CDR3 in DNA: TGTGCCAGCAGCTTAGAGTCGCGGACAGTGAACACTGAAGCTTTCTTT. Translating it yields CASSLESRTVNTEAFF.

This clone turned up a few times. This chain links TRBV6-5 with TRBJ2-7; no clear D gene. V was cut by 7 bases and J by 8 bases, with 12 bases left in between. Germline-derived CDR1 and CDR2 are MNHEY and SVGAGI. The CDR3 length is 11 residues. CDR3 DNA: TGTGCCAGCACTGACTCCCTTAAGCAGTACTTC. Translated: CASTDSLKQYF.

The chain recombines TRBV5-1 with TRBJ2-5; TRBD2 matches at 8 bases. Germline trimming cut 4 bases from V and 2 bases from J; bases unmatched to any gene: 10. Germline CDR1 and CDR2: SGHRS and YFSETQ. This CDR3 is built from 16 residues. The CDR3 spells CASSLPRIAGQETQYF. CDR3 DNA: TGCGCCAGCAGCCTCCCGAGGATAGCGGGACAAGAGACCCAGTACTTC.

V gene TRBV9 combines with J gene TRBJ2-1; D might be TRBD1 (6 bases). CDR3 length: 13 residues. With 0 bases removed from V and 7 bases from J, the gap between germline ends came to 8 bases. Germline CDR1 reads SGDLS; CDR2 reads YYNGEE. This CDR3 reads CASSVATGNEQFF. CDR3 DNA: TGTGCCAGCAGCGTAGCTACAGGGAATGAGCAGTTCTTC. Using reference TRBV9 and TRBJ2-1 for the parts outside the CDR3, the full variable domain is DSGVTQTPKHLITATGQRVTLRCSPRSGDLSVYWYQQSLDQGLQFLIQYYNGEERAKGNILERFSAQQFPDLHSELNLSSLELGDSALYFCASSVATGNEQFFGPGTRLTVL.

A single count supports this clone. The chain links TRBV27 to TRBJ2-7, with 8 bases aligning to TRBD1. The germline V gene has CDR1 MNHEY and CDR2 SMNVEV (reference sequence). With V trimmed by 3 bases and J by 2 bases, 3 bases remained unmatched. The CDR3 is 14 residues long. The CDR3 reads CASSFQTGAYEQYF. The CDR3 bases are TGTGCCAGCAGTTTCCAGACAGGGGCCTACGAGCAGTACTTC.

This chain links TRBV18 with TRBJ1-3; 8 positions match TRBD1. The CDR3 is 16 residues long. Germline V gene lookup returns CDR1 KGHSH and CDR2 LQKENI. The J segment lost 0 bases and the V segment lost 3 bases, leaving 4 bases of the junction unmatched. CDR3 residues: CASSPGQVDSGNTIYF. The CDR3, as DNA: TGTGCCAGCTCACCGGGACAGGTCGACTCTGGAAACACCATATATTTT.

This chain joins TRBV5-4 and TRBJ2-1, with 9 bases identical to TRBD2. The J segment lost 5 bases and the V segment lost 3 bases, leaving 18 bases of the junction unmatched. This CDR3 is 19 amino acids long. Germline V CDR1 and CDR2: SGHNT, YYREEE (reference sequence). The CDR3 DNA is TGTGCCAGCAGCTCTTTGAAGCTAGCGGGATTAAGTTCGGACAATGAGCAGTTCTTC. As protein: CASSSLKLAGLSSDNEQFF.

CDR3 region: CASSPTRASGGAREQFF. CDR3 in DNA: TGTGCCAGCAGCCCAACTCGGGCTAGCGGGGGGGCCAGAGAGCAGTTCTTC. V and J are TRBV7-3 and TRBJ2-1; 12 positions match TRBD2. The CDR3 sequence is 17 residues long. J gave up 10 bases and V 5 bases, and 15 bases lay outside the gene matches. Germline V gene data show CDR1 as SGHTA and CDR2 as FQGTGA.

The V gene is TRBV28, the J gene TRBJ2-7, with 8 bases identical to TRBD2. The length of the CDR3 is 15 residues. J was trimmed by 2 bases and V by 8 bases; bases with no gene match: 11. Germline V CDR1 and CDR2: MDHEN, SYDVKM. The CDR3 loop reads CASCTPGLGTYEQYF. CDR3 DNA sequence: TGTGCCAGCTGTACGCCGGGACTAGGTACCTACGAGCAGTACTTC.

CDR3 in amino acids: CASSSTSGSSYNEQFF. As DNA, the CDR3 is TGTGCCAGCAGTTCTACTAGCGGGAGCTCCTACAATGAGCAGTTCTTC. The rearrangement links TRBV7-3 to TRBJ2-1, with TRBD2 identical over 11 bases. Germline V gene data show CDR1 as SGHTA and CDR2 as FQGTGA. The CDR3 is made up of 16 amino acids. The junction had 4 bases not matched to a gene; V was cut back by 6 bases and J by 0 bases.

This clone was counted a single time. This chain connects TRBV9 to TRBJ2-3; 12 positions match TRBD1. The V segment lost 5 bases and the J segment 5 bases; nucleotides outside the gene matches: 6. In germline, CDR1 is SGDLS, CDR2 YYNGEE. The CDR3 covers 15 residues. This CDR3 reads CASSVGQGAQDTQYF. CDR3 DNA: TGTGCCAGCAGTGTGGGACAGGGGGCGCAAGATACGCAGTATTTT.

V and J are TRBV6-1 and TRBJ1-3; 8 positions agree with TRBD1. The CDR3 is 14 amino acids. Germline values: CDR1 MNHNS, CDR2 SASEGT. V gave up 8 bases and J gave up 2 bases; unmatched junction bases: 5. The CDR3: CASRSRGPGNTIYF. In nucleotides, the CDR3 is TGTGCCAGCCGTAGCAGGGGGCCTGGAAACACCATATATTTT.

The V and J genes are TRBV7-9 and TRBJ1-1; D is unresolved. Germline values: CDR1 SEHNR, CDR2 FQNEAQ (reference sequence). CDR3 length: 14 amino acids. V lost 5 bases, J lost 4 bases, and 14 bases lay in between. The CDR3 is CASSLEGGGTEAFF. CDR3 in DNA: TGTGCCAGCAGCCTAGAGGGTGGAGGCACTGAAGCTTTCTTT.

The V gene is TRBV10-3, the J gene TRBJ1-4; no definite D call. CDR3 length equals 13 residues. Per the germline V gene, CDR1 is ENHRY and CDR2 is SYGVKD. V lost 2 bases to trimming and J lost 8 bases, with 9 bases between them. The CDR3: CAISERNSEKLFF. CDR3 DNA sequence: TGTGCCATCAGTGAGCGTAACAGCGAAAAACTGTTTTTT.

The chain combines TRBV29-1 with TRBJ2-1; TRBD2 matches 11 bases. The germline CDR1 and CDR2 sequences are SQVTM and ANQGSEA. CDR3 length: 15 amino acids. V lost 6 bases, J lost 1 base, and 5 bases stayed unmatched. The CDR3 reads CSVHSGGASYNEQFF. DNA for the CDR3: TGCAGCGTCCATAGCGGGGGGGCTTCCTACAATGAGCAGTTCTTC.

The V and J genes are TRBV7-6 and TRBJ2-7; no reliable D call. With the DNA end fitting TRBJ2-5 better, the J assignment may be wrong. The CDR3 contains 16 residues. The germline V gene has CDR1 SGHVS and CDR2 FNYEAQ. The CDR3 nucleotides are TGTGCCAGCAGCAGCAATCTCGAAGACTACCAAGAGACCCAGTACTTC. It encodes CASSSNLEDYQETQYF.